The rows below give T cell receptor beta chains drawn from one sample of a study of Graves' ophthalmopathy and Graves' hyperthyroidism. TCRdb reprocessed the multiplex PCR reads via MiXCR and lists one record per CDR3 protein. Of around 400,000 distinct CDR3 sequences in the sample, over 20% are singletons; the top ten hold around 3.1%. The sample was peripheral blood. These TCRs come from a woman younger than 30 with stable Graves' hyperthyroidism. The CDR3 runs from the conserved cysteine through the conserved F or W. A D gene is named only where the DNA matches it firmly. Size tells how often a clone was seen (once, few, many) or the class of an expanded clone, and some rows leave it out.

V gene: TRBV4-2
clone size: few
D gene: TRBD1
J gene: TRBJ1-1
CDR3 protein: CASSQDQGGFTEAFF
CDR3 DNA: TGTGCCAGCAGCCAAGATCAAGGGGGCTTTACTGAAGCTTTCTTT

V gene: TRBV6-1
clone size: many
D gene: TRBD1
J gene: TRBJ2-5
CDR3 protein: CASSKRRDRGRETQYF
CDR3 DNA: TGTGCCAGCAGTAAACGTCGGGACAGGGGGCGGGAGACCCAGTACTTC

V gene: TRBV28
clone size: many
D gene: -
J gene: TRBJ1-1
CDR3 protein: CASSFARGDTEAFF
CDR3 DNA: TGTGCCAGCAGTTTCGCCCGGGGGGACACTGAAGCTTTCTTT

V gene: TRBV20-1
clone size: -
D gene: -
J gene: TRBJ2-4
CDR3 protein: CSVKGVGDIQYF
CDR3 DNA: TGCAGTGTGAAGGGGGTCGGGGACATTCAGTACTTC

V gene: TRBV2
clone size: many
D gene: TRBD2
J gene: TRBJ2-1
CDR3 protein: CASTPLRTSGNNEQFF
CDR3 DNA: TGTGCCAGCACCCCCCTTCGGACTAGCGGTAACAATGAGCAGTTCTTC

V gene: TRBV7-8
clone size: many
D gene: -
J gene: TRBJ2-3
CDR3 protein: CASSLRNTDTQYF
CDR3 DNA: TGTGCCAGCAGCTTAAGAAACACAGATACGCAGTATTTT

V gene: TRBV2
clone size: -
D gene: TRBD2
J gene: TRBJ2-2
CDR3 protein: CASSEGGSVVGELFF
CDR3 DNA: TGTGCCAGCAGTGAGGGCGGGAGTGTTGTCGGGGAGCTGTTTTTT

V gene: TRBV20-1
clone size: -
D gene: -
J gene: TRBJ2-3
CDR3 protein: CSAVLVGTDTQYF
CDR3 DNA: TGCAGTGCTGTCTTAGTGGGCACAGATACGCAGTATTTT

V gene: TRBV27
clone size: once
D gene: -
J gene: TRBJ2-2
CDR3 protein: CASSSWGGELFF
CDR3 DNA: TGTGCCAGCAGTTCGTGGGGAGGGGAGCTGTTTTTT

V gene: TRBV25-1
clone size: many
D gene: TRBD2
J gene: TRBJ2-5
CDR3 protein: CASRGLFSGRSLETQYF
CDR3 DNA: TGTGCCAGCAGAGGGCTTTTTAGCGGGAGGAGTTTGGAGACCCAGTACTTC

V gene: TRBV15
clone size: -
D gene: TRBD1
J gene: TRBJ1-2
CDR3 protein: CATSGTANYGYTF
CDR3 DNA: TGTGCCACCAGCGGGACAGCTAACTATGGCTACACCTTC

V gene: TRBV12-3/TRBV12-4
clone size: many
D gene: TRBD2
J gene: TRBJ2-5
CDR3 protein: CATSGRAGGETQYF
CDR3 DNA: TGTGCCACCTCTGGCAGGGCGGGGGGAGAGACCCAGTACTTC

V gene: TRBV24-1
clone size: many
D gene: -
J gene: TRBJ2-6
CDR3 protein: CATGYSGANVLTF
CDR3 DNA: TGTGCCACGGGGTATTCTGGGGCCAACGTCCTGACTTTC

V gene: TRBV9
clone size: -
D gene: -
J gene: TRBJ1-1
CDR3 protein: CASSPEGMVGLTGDEAFF
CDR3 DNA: TGTGCCAGCAGTCCCGAGGGGATGGTCGGACTAACCGGCGATGAAGCTTTCTTT